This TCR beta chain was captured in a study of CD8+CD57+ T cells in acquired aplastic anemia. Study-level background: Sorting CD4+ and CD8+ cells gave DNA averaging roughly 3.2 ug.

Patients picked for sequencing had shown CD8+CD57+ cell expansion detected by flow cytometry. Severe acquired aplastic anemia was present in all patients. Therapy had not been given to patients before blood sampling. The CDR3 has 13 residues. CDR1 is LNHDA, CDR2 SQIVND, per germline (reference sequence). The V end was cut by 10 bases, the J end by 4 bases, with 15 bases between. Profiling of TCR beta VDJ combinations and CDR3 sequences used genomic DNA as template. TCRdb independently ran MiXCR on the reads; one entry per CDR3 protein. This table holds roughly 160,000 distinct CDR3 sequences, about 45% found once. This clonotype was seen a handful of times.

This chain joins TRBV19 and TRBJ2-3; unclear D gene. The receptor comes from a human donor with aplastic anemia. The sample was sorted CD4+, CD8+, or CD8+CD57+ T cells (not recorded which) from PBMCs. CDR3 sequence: CATSNLDADTQYF. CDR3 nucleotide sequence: TGTGCCACTTCTAACCTAGACGCAGATACGCAGTATTTT.